Shown below are 28 T cell receptor beta chains from a single sample sequenced in a study of early T cells in non-severe SARS-CoV-2 infection. TCRdb reanalysed the 5' RACE reads using MiXCR and keeps one entry per CDR3 protein. The sample lists fewer than 30,000 distinct CDR3 sequences, approximately 4.5% occurring once. The source material was whole blood. The receptors shown here come from an adult who was a healthcare worker with PCR-confirmed SARS-CoV-2 infection or an uninfected control (not recorded which).

This clonotype was found many times. The rearrangement uses TRBV6-2 or TRBV6-3 and TRBJ2-5; D could derive from TRBD1 or TRBD2 (5 bases each). Germline V gene lookup returns CDR1 MNHEY and CDR2 SVGEGT. The CDR3 contains 10 residues. The ends were cut back, 11 bases at V and 6 bases at J, with 10 bases in the middle. CDR3 loop: CAVPGQTQYF. CDR3 DNA: TGTGCCGTCCCGGGGCAGACCCAGTACTTC.

This chain joins TRBV9 and TRBJ1-2; D uncertain. The V end lost 3 bases, the J end lost 3 bases, and 18 bases lay between the germline ends. CDR3 length equals 16 residues. The V gene's germline CDR1 is SGDLS and CDR2 YYNGEE. In DNA form, the CDR3 reads TGTGCCAGCAGCGCAAATATGCCCCTTGGGCACTATGGCTACACCTTC. This gives the protein CASSANMPLGHYGYTF.

This chain uses TRBV4-1 with TRBJ2-1, with 8 bases fitting TRBD2. The CDR3 is 15 residues long. Germline CDR1 MGHRA, CDR2 YSYEKL. V was pared by 1 base and J by 4 bases, with 3 bases of the junction left unmatched. The CDR3 sequence is CASSQAASGYNEQFF. The CDR3 nucleotides read TGCGCCAGCAGCCAAGCTGCTAGCGGGTACAATGAGCAGTTCTTC.

This clonotype showed up just a few times. This chain joins TRBV7-2 and TRBJ1-4, with D possibly TRBD1 on 5 matching bases. This CDR3 comprises 14 residues. Germline values: CDR1 SGHTA, CDR2 FQGNSA. V was shortened by 4 bases and J by 1 base, with 7 bases between the two germline ends. The CDR3 sequence is CASSSRVTNEKLFF. CDR3 in DNA: TGTGCCAGCAGCTCCAGGGTAACTAATGAAAAACTGTTTTTT.

This clonotype appeared many times. V and J are TRBV7-8 and TRBJ2-3; 9 bases map to TRBD2. Looked up from germline, CDR1 is SGHVS and CDR2 is FQNEAQ. This CDR3 has 18 amino acids. The J segment lost 5 bases and the V segment lost 1 base, leaving 13 bases of the junction unmatched. The CDR3 reads CASSLDNLAGAEGDTQYF. The CDR3 DNA sequence: TGTGCCAGCAGCTTAGACAATTTAGCGGGGGCCGAGGGAGATACGCAGTATTTT.

This clonotype was recorded many times. The CDR3 region has the DNA TGTGCCAGCAGCTTAAGAGACATTCAGTACTTC. Protein: CASSLRDIQYF. V and J are TRBV11-2 and TRBJ2-4; no definite D call. Germline V CDR1 and CDR2: SGHAT, FQNNGV. The V end lost 2 bases, the J end lost 8 bases, and 4 bases lay between the germline ends. This CDR3 region has 11 residues.

This clonotype has a count of ten or more. The rearrangement uses TRBV7-9 and TRBJ1-3; D is unresolved. Trimming stripped 3 bases from V and 2 bases from J, with 14 bases between. Per germline, CDR1 SEHNR and CDR2 FQNEAQ (reference sequence). This CDR3 contains 16 residues. CDR3 protein: CASSLVGKLTGNTIYF. The CDR3 DNA reads TGTGCCAGCAGCTTGGTGGGTAAACTTACTGGAAACACCATATATTTT.

This clonotype was recorded many times. At one of its ends the junction is not consistent with the germline gene, which may arise from a read error. V gene TRBV7-7 combines with J gene TRBJ2-5; 10 positions match TRBD1. This CDR3 has 15 residues. Germline V gene sequence: CDR1 SSHAT, CDR2 FNYEAQ (reference sequence). The CDR3 DNA is TGTGCTAGCAGCTTACTGGGACAGGGGTTGGAGACCCAGTACTTC. Amino acid sequence: CASSLLGQGLETQYF.

This clonotype was counted at least ten times. The chain combines TRBV19 with TRBJ1-2, with D hard to call. The length of the CDR3 is 13 residues. V was clipped by 4 bases and J by 0 bases, with 6 bases between them. Germline CDR1 is LNHDA and CDR2 is SQIVND (reference sequence). The chain's CDR3 is CASSTTANYGYTF. The CDR3 DNA reads as TGTGCCAGTAGTACCACAGCTAACTATGGCTACACCTTC.

The chain combines TRBV7-3 with TRBJ2-3; 10 bases are shared with TRBD2. This CDR3 contains 15 residues. In germline, CDR1 is SGHTA, CDR2 FQGTGA. V shed 2 bases and J 3 bases; nucleotides not matched to a gene: 2. The CDR3 nucleotides read TGTGCCAGCAGCTTATTTAGCGGGAGGACAGATACGCAGTATTTT. Residues: CASSLFSGRTDTQYF.

The CDR3 bases are TGCAGCGTTGGACAGTCCTACGAGCAGTACTTC. Its protein product is CSVGQSYEQYF. The J gene is TRBJ2-7, the V gene TRBV29-1; tentatively, D is TRBD1 (5 bases). CDR1 is SQVTM, CDR2 ANQGSEA, per germline. The V end was cut by 4 bases, the J end by 1 base, with 5 bases between. CDR3 size: 11 residues.

This clonotype was seen ten or more times. The chain combines TRBV6-6 with TRBJ1-1; D call uncertain. V gave up 0 bases and J gave up 1 base, with 9 bases separating them. The germline V gene encodes CDR1 MNHNY and CDR2 SVGAGI (reference sequence). This CDR3 contains 15 residues. The CDR3 DNA is TGTGCCAGCAGTTACTCGACCAGCCGGAACACTGAAGCTTTCTTT. It yields the protein CASSYSTSRNTEAFF.

This clonotype has a count of ten or more. V is TRBV29-1 and J is TRBJ1-6; D unresolved. Trimming cost V 8 bases and J 7 bases, with 15 bases left between them. The V gene's germline CDR1 is SQVTM and CDR2 ANQGSEA. CDR3 length: 13 residues. CDR3 residues: CSIRQAPNSPLHF. As DNA, the CDR3 is TGCAGCATCCGCCAGGCGCCAAATTCACCCCTCCACTTT.

This clonotype was seen at least ten times. The chain combines TRBV3-1 with TRBJ2-7; no firm D call. Trimming took 4 bases from V and 4 from J, leaving 5 bases between them. Germline V gives CDR1 LGHDT, CDR2 YNNKEL (reference sequence). The CDR3 is 11 amino acids. The CDR3 DNA follows: TGTGCCAGCAGCCGCCAGTACGAGCAGTACTTC. Its translation: CASSRQYEQYF.

In its sample, this clonotype was seen a few times. The rearrangement links TRBV4-1 to TRBJ2-6; a weak D match, TRBD1 (5 bases). V was shortened by 1 base and J by 0 bases, with 19 bases between the two germline ends. The CDR3 contains 20 residues. Germline V gene sequence: CDR1 MGHRA, CDR2 YSYEKL. CDR3 residues: CASSQVPRTSQSSGANVLTF. The CDR3 bases are TGCGCCAGCAGCCAAGTCCCGAGGACATCGCAGTCCTCTGGGGCCAACGTCCTGACTTTC.

This clonotype has a count of ten or more. The V call is TRBV5-1, the J call TRBJ1-2; perhaps TRBD1 as D (5 bases). The germline CDR1 and CDR2 sequences are SGHRS and YFSETQ. The CDR3 is made up of 14 amino acids. Trimming pared 4 bases from V and 5 bases from J, leaving 15 bases between. CDR3 sequence (DNA): TGCGCCAGCAGCCTAGACAGCCCCGCGTATGGCTACACCTTC. Its protein product is CASSLDSPAYGYTF. The full variable domain, in which reference TRBV5-1 and TRBJ1-2 provide the parts outside the CDR3, is KAGVTQTPRYLIKTRGQQVTLSCSPISGHRSVSWYQQTPGQGLQFLFEYFSETQRNKGNFPGRFSGRQFSNSRSEMNVSTLELGDSALYLCASSLDSPAYGYTFGSGTRLTVV.

This clonotype was found many times. This sequence joins TRBV11-2 and TRBJ2-2; 9 nucleotides match TRBD1. Germline V CDR1 and CDR2: SGHAT, FQNNGV. Trimming at V came to 6 bases and at J to 16 bases, leaving 9 bases not matched to a gene. The CDR3 is 12 residues long. In DNA, the CDR3 is TGTGCCAGCAGTCCGGACAGGGGTGATCCGTTTTTT. Translation gives CASSPDRGDPFF.

This clonotype showed up many times. The chain combines TRBV7-6 with TRBJ2-3; TRBD2 matches 8 bases. The CDR3 has 17 amino acids. V shed 4 bases, J shed 0 bases, and the junction held 9 bases outside the gene matches. Per germline, CDR1 SGHVS and CDR2 FNYEAQ. The CDR3 reads CASSWTRSGDSTDTQYF. CDR3 coding DNA: TGTGCCAGCAGCTGGACTCGTAGCGGGGATAGCACAGATACGCAGTATTTT.

This clonotype was picked up many times. The chain's CDR3 is CASSNYGTNYGYTF. The CDR3 DNA reads as TGTGCCAGCAGCAACTACGGAACTAACTATGGCTACACCTTC. The gene calls are TRBV7-2 and TRBJ1-2; unclear D gene. The CDR3 contains 14 residues. V was shortened by 5 bases and J by 0 bases, with 10 bases between the two germline ends. Looked up from germline, CDR1 is SGHTA and CDR2 is FQGNSA.

This clonotype is categorized as medium-sized. The J gene is TRBJ2-2, the V gene TRBV2; D perhaps matches TRBD1 (6 bases). CDR1 SNHLY and CDR2 FYNNEI come from the germline V gene. The CDR3 has 14 amino acids. The V end was cut by 8 bases, the J end by 1 base, with 11 bases between. CDR3: CASSQGLNTGELFF. Written as DNA, the CDR3 is TGTGCCAGCTCTCAGGGGCTGAACACCGGGGAGCTGTTTTTT.

This clonotype was seen ten or more times. J is TRBJ2-1 and V is TRBV15; TRBD1 matches at 11 bases. Germline V gene sequence: CDR1 LNHNV, CDR2 YYDKDF (reference sequence). The CDR3 length is 13 residues. J gave up 9 bases and V 6 bases, and 4 bases lay outside the gene matches. The CDR3 DNA reads TGTGCCACCAGGGGACAGGGGGAACTTGAGCAGTTCTTC. Its protein is CATRGQGELEQFF.

This clonotype was observed a handful of times. The gene calls are TRBV6-5 and TRBJ1-1; possibly TRBD1 for D (5 bases). Looked up from germline, CDR1 is MNHEY and CDR2 is SVGAGI. Trimming took 6 bases from V and 5 from J, leaving 16 bases between them. The CDR3 consists of 14 residues. This CDR3 reads CASRSRAGWTEAFF. In DNA, the CDR3 is TGTGCCAGCAGATCCAGGGCAGGATGGACTGAAGCTTTCTTT.

This chain uses TRBV29-1 with TRBJ2-5; D not resolved. CDR1 is SQVTM, CDR2 ANQGSEA, per germline. This CDR3 is built from 12 residues. V lost 7 bases, J lost 4 bases, and 13 bases lay in between. The CDR3 coding sequence is TGCAGCGGTGTCCGGGCTCGAGAGACCCAGTACTTC. Translation gives CSGVRARETQYF.

This clonotype has at least ten counts. The CDR3 protein is CSARGLTAPYGYTF. The CDR3 DNA reads TGCAGTGCTAGAGGTCTGACAGCACCCTATGGCTACACCTTC. The V gene is TRBV20-1, the J gene TRBJ1-2; possible D gene TRBD1, 5 bases. V was trimmed by 1 base and J by 4 bases, leaving 13 bases between them. The V gene's germline CDR1 is DFQATT and CDR2 SNEGSKA (reference sequence). CDR3 length: 14 amino acids.

This clonotype was recorded many times. V usage is TRBV6-2 or TRBV6-3 and J usage is TRBJ2-1, with D possibly TRBD1 on 6 matching bases. This CDR3 contains 11 residues. Trimming removed 1 base at V and 13 bases at J, with 8 bases between. CDR1 MNHEY and CDR2 SVGEGT come from the germline V gene. The CDR3 here is CASSYWGRQFF. CDR3 nucleotides: TGTGCCAGCAGTTACTGGGGGCGTCAGTTCTTC.

This clonotype was detected only a few times. This chain uses TRBV19 with TRBJ2-7; TRBD1 matches 11 bases. Trimming cost V 6 bases and J 4 bases; bases outside gene matches: 11. Germline CDR1 LNHDA, CDR2 SQIVND (reference sequence). This CDR3 spans 16 amino acids. Here the CDR3 reads CASSRIGTGGQYEQYF. The CDR3 nucleotides are TGTGCCAGTAGCCGTATCGGGACAGGGGGACAGTACGAGCAGTACTTC. Full variable domain (remainder filled in from reference TRBV19 and TRBJ2-7): DGGITQSPKYLFRKEGQNVTLSCEQNLNHDAMYWYRQDPGQGLRLIYYSQIVNDFQKGDIAEGYSVSREKKESFPLTVTSAQKNPTAFYLCASSRIGTGGQYEQYFGPGTRLTVT.

This clonotype was counted only a few times. The V call is TRBV6-6, the J call TRBJ2-2; D tentatively fits TRBD1 or TRBD2 (5 bases each). Between the trimmed V and J ends, which lost 5 bases and 0 bases, there was a span of 10 bases. CDR1 MNHNY and CDR2 SVGAGI come from the germline V gene (reference sequence). This CDR3 is built from 15 residues. The CDR3 nucleotides are TGTGCCAGCAGTAGAAGGGGAGCGAACACCGGGGAGCTGTTTTTT. This sequence encodes CASSRRGANTGELFF.

This clonotype was seen ten or more times. The V and J genes are TRBV27 and TRBJ1-2, with TRBD1 matching over 10 bases. Germline V CDR1 and CDR2: MNHEY, SMNVEV (reference sequence). The CDR3 has 16 residues. The junction had 11 bases not matched to a gene; V was cut back by 5 bases and J by 5 bases. This chain's CDR3 is CASSLIPGQGTYGYTF. The CDR3 region has the DNA TGTGCCAGCAGTCTGATACCGGGACAGGGGACTTATGGCTACACCTTC.